The 13 T cell receptor beta chains listed next were all sequenced from one sample in a study of blood T cell repertoires in COVID-19. Sequenced by immunoSEQ multiplex PCR; TCRdb stores in-frame clones only, minus some. The repertoire holds fewer than 350,000 clones, with around 87% as singletons. The sequenced material came from peripheral blood. The receptors derive from a young woman who had recovered from COVID-19.

V and J are TRBV19 and TRBJ2-7; possible D gene TRBD2, 5 bases. This CDR3 is 14 amino acids long. V was clipped by 5 bases and J by 0 bases, with 11 bases between them. In germline, CDR1 is LNHDA, CDR2 SQIVND (reference sequence). Written as DNA, the CDR3 is TGTGCCAGTAGTTATATGGGGAGCTCCTACGAGCAGTACTTC. Its protein product is CASSYMGSSYEQYF.

The rearrangement joins TRBV5-4 to TRBJ2-7, with 10 bases lining up with TRBD1. Germline trimming cut 4 bases from V and 0 bases from J; bases unmatched to any gene: 7. In germline, CDR1 is SGHNT, CDR2 YYREEE (reference sequence). CDR3 length: 16 amino acids. The CDR3 spells CASSEARDRGSYEQYF. CDR3 DNA sequence: TGTGCCAGCAGCGAAGCGCGGGACAGGGGCTCCTACGAGCAGTACTTC.

The chain carries TRBV12-3 or TRBV12-4 and TRBJ1-5; D call uncertain. With 9 bases removed from V and 5 bases from J, the gap between germline ends came to 11 bases. The CDR3 has 12 amino acids. CDR3 loop: CASAVVDQPQHF. CDR3 sequence (DNA): TGTGCCAGTGCGGTGGTAGATCAGCCCCAGCATTTT.

The chain has TRBV5-8 and TRBJ2-1, with TRBD2 matching 11 bases. Trimming took 5 bases from V and 7 from J; bases not matched to a gene: 5. Germline V gene data show CDR1 as SGHTS and CDR2 as YDEGEE. The CDR3 has 14 amino acids. As DNA, the CDR3 is TGTGCCAGCAGTGGTCTAGCGGGGGGTAATGAGCAGTTCTTC. Its protein is CASSGLAGGNEQFF.

The chain uses TRBV10-3 and TRBJ1-2; 7 bases agree with TRBD1. Trimming cost V 2 bases and J 13 bases; bases outside gene matches: 10. This CDR3 has 13 residues. The germline gives CDR1 ENHRY, CDR2 SYGVKD. The CDR3 bases are TGTGCCATCAGTGAGACCGAGACAGGGTGGTTCACCTTC. Encoded protein: CAISETETGWFTF.

This chain links TRBV4-1 with TRBJ1-4; D unresolved. Trimming pared 1 base from V and 3 bases from J, leaving 6 bases between. From germline, CDR1 is MGHRA and CDR2 YSYEKL. CDR3 length equals 14 residues. The CDR3 DNA reads TGCGCCAGCAGCCAAGTGGCAGCTAATGAAAAACTGTTTTTT. It is translated as CASSQVAANEKLFF.

The chain recombines TRBV12-3 or TRBV12-4 with TRBJ1-1; D unresolved. The CDR3 is made up of 11 amino acids. V was trimmed by 3 bases and J by 7 bases, leaving 6 bases between them. The CDR3 spells CASSFRFEAFF. The CDR3 DNA is TGTGCCAGCAGTTTTCGTTTTGAAGCTTTCTTT.

The CDR3 protein is CASSSKRGDFTDTQYF. The CDR3 DNA reads as TGTGCCAGCAGCTCAAAGCGGGGGGATTTCACAGATACGCAGTATTTT. This chain links TRBV7-2 with TRBJ2-3, with 9 bases identical to TRBD2. This CDR3 contains 16 residues. Germline CDR1 reads SGHTA; CDR2 reads FQGNSA. Losses at the gene ends were 4 bases for V and 2 bases for J; bases not matched to a gene: 7.

The chain recombines TRBV2 with TRBJ2-2; 8 bases fit TRBD1. The trim removed 10 bases at V and 4 bases at J, leaving 5 bases unmatched. The CDR3 length is 13 residues. The germline CDR1 and CDR2 sequences are SNHLY and FYNNEI. The CDR3 reads CATRQGPTGELFF. As DNA, the CDR3 is TGTGCCACCCGACAGGGGCCCACCGGGGAGCTGTTTTTT.

This clone was observed a few times. The rearrangement joins TRBV11-2 to TRBJ1-1; no firm D call. V was shortened by 3 bases and J by 1 base, with 6 bases between the two germline ends. Germline V gene data show CDR1 as SGHAT and CDR2 as FQNNGV. The CDR3 has 13 amino acids. The CDR3 spells CASSFPGNTEAFF. The CDR3 DNA reads as TGTGCCAGCAGCTTCCCCGGGAACACTGAAGCTTTCTTT.

This clone came up a few times. The chain combines TRBV15 with TRBJ2-7, with 7 positions matching TRBD1. Germline-derived CDR1 and CDR2 are LNHNV and YYDKDF (reference sequence). V was pared by 3 bases and J by 3 bases, with 8 bases of the junction left unmatched. This CDR3 is built from 15 residues. CDR3 sequence: CATSSPGTASYEQYF. DNA of the CDR3: TGTGCCACCAGCAGCCCCGGGACAGCTAGCTACGAGCAGTACTTC.

The V gene is TRBV5-1, the J gene TRBJ2-7; 8 nucleotides match TRBD1. The CDR3 has 14 residues. With V trimmed by 4 bases and J by 6 bases, 9 bases remained unmatched. Per germline, CDR1 SGHRS and CDR2 YFSETQ. CDR3 sequence (DNA): TGCGCCAGCAGCGAGACAGGGGCTGGGCGCGAGCAGTACTTC. It translates to CASSETGAGREQYF.

This chain uses TRBV6-5 with TRBJ1-6; TRBD1 aligns across 9 bases. Germline CDR1 reads MNHEY; CDR2 reads SVGAGI. CDR3 size: 16 residues. The V gene end was trimmed by 2 bases and the J gene end by 7 bases; junction bases not matched to a gene: 6. CDR3 region: CASSYRHTGGNSPLHF. CDR3 DNA: TGTGCCAGCAGTTACCGTCACACAGGGGGCAATTCACCCCTCCACTTT.